This TCR beta chain was recovered during a study of beta chain features in type 1 diabetes. Study conclusions and caveats: A greater similarity of naive, central memory and Treg TCRB repertoires was seen among patients than among healthy donors. Fewer junction insertions and more nucleotide deletions appeared in type 1 diabetes patients. Any HLA-type effect on TCRB rearrangement remained unresolved here. All four CD4+ subsets of Type 1 diabetes patients contained TCRB CDR3s that were moderately but significantly shorter.

A sort by CD45RO/CCR7/CD25/CD127/CD95/CD27 yielded CD4+ naive, central memory, regulatory and stem cell-like memory cells. Expressed TCRB transcripts were sequenced because the isolated RNA had all been reverse transcribed beforehand. TCRdb's copy holds only in-frame clones and misses some; the assay was immunoSEQ multiplex PCR. Of about 160,000 clones in the sample, around 8.6% were seen once. V lost 4 bases and J 6 bases, leaving 8 bases between the germline ends. CDR1 is SGHRS, CDR2 YFSETQ, per germline. The CDR3 length is 12 residues. Points on this clone: The antigen remains undetermined.

The TCR comes from a woman between 18 and 30 years old with type 1 diabetes. The chain employs TRBV5-1 and TRBJ2-4; D gene ambiguous. The material sequenced was central memory CD4+ T cells from blood. The CDR3 sequence is CASSAGGNIQYF. The CDR3 nucleotides read TGCGCCAGCAGCGCTGGCGGAAACATTCAGTACTTC. Complete variable domain (other parts from reference TRBV5-1 and TRBJ2-4): KAGVTQTPRYLIKTRGQQVTLSCSPISGHRSVSWYQQTPGQGLQFLFEYFSETQRNKGNFPGRFSGRQFSNSRSEMNVSTLELGDSALYLCASSAGGNIQYFGAGTRLSVL.